The rows below give T cell receptor beta chains drawn from one sample of a study of T cells in Graves' hyperthyroidism and ophthalmopathy. TCRdb reprocessed the multiplex PCR reads via MiXCR and lists one record per CDR3 protein. The sample includes more than 350,000 distinct CDR3 sequences, approximately 18% of them seen just once. Sequencing was performed on blood. Receptors were obtained from a woman in her 30s with Graves' hyperthyroidism that later progressed to Graves' ophthalmopathy. Each CDR3 is given with its conserved first and last residue. Each record gives: J gene, V gene, D gene, clone size, CDR3 DNA, CDR3 protein. A D gene is named only where the DNA matches it firmly. Clone size is shown for a subset of rows, as once, few, many or a class of expanded clone.

J gene: TRBJ2-3; V gene: TRBV24-1; D gene: .; clone size: .; CDR3 DNA: TGTGCCAGCAGTTACTCGGGCATCTCTTCATCTAGCACAGATACGCAGTATTTT; CDR3 protein: CASSYSGISSSSTDTQYF
J gene: TRBJ1-1; V gene: TRBV2; D gene: .; clone size: many; CDR3 DNA: TGTGCCAGGAAAATTATGAACACTGAAGCTTTCTTT; CDR3 protein: CARKIMNTEAFF
J gene: TRBJ2-1; V gene: TRBV11-2; D gene: .; clone size: many; CDR3 DNA: TGTGCCAGCAGCCCTGGGATCCATGAGCAGTTCTTC; CDR3 protein: CASSPGIHEQFF
J gene: TRBJ2-1; V gene: TRBV13; D gene: TRBD2; clone size: .; CDR3 DNA: TGTGCCAGCAGCTTAAAGGGCGGGAGGGTCCAGTTCTTC; CDR3 protein: CASSLKGGRVQFF
J gene: TRBJ2-7; V gene: TRBV28; D gene: TRBD1; clone size: many; CDR3 DNA: TGTGCCAGCAGTTTATATTCGGATGGACGACAGGGGGGTTACGAGCAGTACTTC; CDR3 protein: CASSLYSDGRQGGYEQYF
J gene: TRBJ2-7; V gene: TRBV2; D gene: TRBD1; clone size: .; CDR3 DNA: TGTGCCAGCGGACATTTAAAGGCATGGAAGGGGGCTCACGAGCAGTACTTC; CDR3 protein: CASGHLKAWKGAHEQYF
J gene: TRBJ2-2; V gene: TRBV3-1; D gene: TRBD2; clone size: many; CDR3 DNA: TGTGCCAGCAGCCCGGGACTAGCTGTCTGGGAGCTGTTTTTT; CDR3 protein: CASSPGLAVWELFF
J gene: TRBJ2-1; V gene: TRBV29-1; D gene: .; clone size: few; CDR3 DNA: TGCAGCGTTGCCGGGTTGGGGACCTACAATGAGCAGTTCTTC; CDR3 protein: CSVAGLGTYNEQFF
J gene: TRBJ2-5; V gene: TRBV15; D gene: .; clone size: many; CDR3 DNA: TGTGCCACCAGCAGAGAGGCTTTTCGGCGGAACCTCCAGTACTTC; CDR3 protein: CATSREAFRRNLQYF
J gene: TRBJ2-1; V gene: TRBV20-1; D gene: TRBD2; clone size: .; CDR3 DNA: TGCAGTGCTTTCATGCCGGGGCGGGAGGGTTACAATGAGCAGTTCTTC; CDR3 protein: CSAFMPGREGYNEQFF
J gene: TRBJ1-4; V gene: TRBV20-1; D gene: TRBD1; clone size: few; CDR3 DNA: TGCAGTGCTAGTAAGGGGGCAGATGAAAAACTGTTTTTT; CDR3 protein: CSASKGADEKLFF
J gene: TRBJ2-3; V gene: TRBV7-3; D gene: TRBD2; clone size: .; CDR3 DNA: TGTGCCAGCAGCTTAGAAGCGGGGGTGGGGACGCAGTATTTT; CDR3 protein: CASSLEAGVGTQYF
J gene: TRBJ2-1; V gene: TRBV4-2; D gene: .; clone size: .; CDR3 DNA: TGTGCCAGCAGCCAAGTGACCCCCCTGGGGAATGAGCAGTTCTTC; CDR3 protein: CASSQVTPLGNEQFF
J gene: TRBJ1-5; V gene: TRBV27; D gene: TRBD1; clone size: many; CDR3 DNA: TGTGCCAGCAGCCCCTTCTTGCGACAGGGGAGTCAGCCCCAGCATTTT; CDR3 protein: CASSPFLRQGSQPQHF
J gene: TRBJ2-1; V gene: TRBV19; D gene: TRBD2; clone size: .; CDR3 DNA: TGTGCCACCCTCCCAGACTCGCCGGGACTAGCGGGGGGTGGGCTATACAATGAGCAGTTCTTC; CDR3 protein: CATLPDSPGLAGGGLYNEQFF
J gene: TRBJ2-5; V gene: TRBV12-3/TRBV12-4; D gene: .; clone size: many; CDR3 DNA: TGTGCCAGCAGTTTAGGGAGTGGGGCAGGGGAGACCCAGTACTTC; CDR3 protein: CASSLGSGAGETQYF
J gene: TRBJ1-5; V gene: TRBV19; D gene: .; clone size: .; CDR3 DNA: TGTGCCAGTAGTATCGGGCAGCGCCACAATCAGCCCCAGCATTTT; CDR3 protein: CASSIGQRHNQPQHF
J gene: TRBJ2-1; V gene: TRBV4-1; D gene: .; clone size: few; CDR3 DNA: TGCGCCAGCAGCCAAGATCCGGGCGGATCCTACAATGAGCAGTTCTTC; CDR3 protein: CASSQDPGGSYNEQFF
J gene: TRBJ2-1; V gene: TRBV5-4; D gene: .; clone size: .; CDR3 DNA: TGTGCCAGCAGCCGAGCACAGGTCAATATTCTAAATGAGCAGTTCTTC; CDR3 protein: CASSRAQVNILNEQFF
J gene: TRBJ2-3; V gene: TRBV20-1; D gene: TRBD2; clone size: many; CDR3 DNA: TGCAGTGCTATACCTAGCGGGAGCACAGATACGCAGTATTTT; CDR3 protein: CSAIPSGSTDTQYF
J gene: TRBJ2-5; V gene: TRBV2; D gene: TRBD2; clone size: .; CDR3 DNA: TGTGCCAGCAGTGGGACTAGCGGGAGTAAAGAGACCCAGTACTTC; CDR3 protein: CASSGTSGSKETQYF
J gene: TRBJ1-3; V gene: TRBV25-1; D gene: .; clone size: few; CDR3 DNA: TGTGCCAGCAGAGAGACGGACCCTGGAAACACCATATATTTT; CDR3 protein: CASRETDPGNTIYF
J gene: TRBJ2-7; V gene: TRBV27; D gene: TRBD1; clone size: .; CDR3 DNA: TGTGCCAGCAGTTATGGACAGGATTACGAGCAGTACTTC; CDR3 protein: CASSYGQDYEQYF
J gene: TRBJ1-1; V gene: TRBV19; D gene: .; clone size: many; CDR3 DNA: TGTGCCAGTAGTCTGGGGCGCCTTCACATGAACACTGAAGCTTTCTTT; CDR3 protein: CASSLGRLHMNTEAFF
J gene: TRBJ1-3; V gene: TRBV7-2; D gene: .; clone size: many; CDR3 DNA: TGTGCCAGCAGCTTATGGGGAGGAAACACCATATATTTT; CDR3 protein: CASSLWGGNTIYF
J gene: TRBJ2-5; V gene: TRBV12-3/TRBV12-4; D gene: .; clone size: many; CDR3 DNA: TGTGCCAGCAGTTTATATCCGGCACAAGAGACCCAGTACTTC; CDR3 protein: CASSLYPAQETQYF
J gene: TRBJ2-1; V gene: TRBV29-1; D gene: TRBD2; clone size: many; CDR3 DNA: TGCAGCGTTGCCGGACTAGCGTTTCGCTCCTACAATGAGCAGTTCTTC; CDR3 protein: CSVAGLAFRSYNEQFF
J gene: TRBJ1-2; V gene: TRBV28; D gene: TRBD1; clone size: many; CDR3 DNA: TGTGCCAGCAGATCCCGGACAGGGGGGATTATGCATGGCTACACCTTC; CDR3 protein: CASRSRTGGIMHGYTF
J gene: TRBJ2-1; V gene: TRBV5-1; D gene: TRBD2; clone size: many; CDR3 DNA: TGCGCCAGCAGTTCTGGACTAGGCTCCTACAATGAGCAGTTCTTC; CDR3 protein: CASSSGLGSYNEQFF
J gene: TRBJ2-1; V gene: TRBV15; D gene: TRBD2; clone size: .; CDR3 DNA: TGTGCCACCAGCAGAGCTCGGGCTAGCGGGAACTACAATGAGCAGTTCTTC; CDR3 protein: CATSRARASGNYNEQFF
J gene: TRBJ2-3; V gene: TRBV15; D gene: TRBD2; clone size: many; CDR3 DNA: TGTGCCACCAGCCCGCCCCTGGTCGGCTCTAGCGGACGCACAGATACGCAGTATTTT; CDR3 protein: CATSPPLVGSSGRTDTQYF
J gene: TRBJ2-5; V gene: TRBV28; D gene: .; clone size: many; CDR3 DNA: TGTGCCAGCAGTTCCACCGGGACAAAACGGGAGACCCAGTACTTC; CDR3 protein: CASSSTGTKRETQYF
J gene: TRBJ2-7; V gene: TRBV6-1; D gene: TRBD2; clone size: many; CDR3 DNA: TGTGCCAGCAGTCGGACTAGCGGGGGGGCCCACGAGCAGTACTTC; CDR3 protein: CASSRTSGGAHEQYF
J gene: TRBJ1-2; V gene: TRBV19; D gene: .; clone size: many; CDR3 DNA: TGTGCCAGTAATAGGGACCGTTCCTATGGCTACACCTTC; CDR3 protein: CASNRDRSYGYTF
J gene: TRBJ1-6; V gene: TRBV6-1; D gene: TRBD1; clone size: many; CDR3 DNA: TGTGCCAGCAGACAGGGGGCTCTAGGGAATTCACCCCTCCACTTT; CDR3 protein: CASRQGALGNSPLHF
J gene: TRBJ1-1; V gene: TRBV19; D gene: TRBD1; clone size: many; CDR3 DNA: TGTGCCAGTAGTAGGGGGCCGGGACAGGGGGCTTACGGCACTGAAGCTTTCTTT; CDR3 protein: CASSRGPGQGAYGTEAFF
J gene: TRBJ2-7; V gene: TRBV5-5; D gene: .; clone size: many; CDR3 DNA: TGTGCCAGCAGCTTGGGGGGGGCCCTCTCCTACGAGCAGTACTTC; CDR3 protein: CASSLGGALSYEQYF
J gene: TRBJ1-1; V gene: TRBV5-1; D gene: .; clone size: .; CDR3 DNA: TGCGCCAGCAGCTTGGCTAGGGGGTTGACTGAAGCTTTCTTT; CDR3 protein: CASSLARGLTEAFF
J gene: TRBJ1-1; V gene: TRBV7-8; D gene: .; clone size: many; CDR3 DNA: TGTGCCAGCAGCTTCACAGTGCCCCCTCCGTCCACTGAAGCTTTCTTT; CDR3 protein: CASSFTVPPPSTEAFF
J gene: TRBJ2-1; V gene: TRBV5-1; D gene: TRBD1; clone size: many; CDR3 DNA: TGCGCCAGCAGCACGGGACAGATCTCCTACAATGAGCAGTTCTTC; CDR3 protein: CASSTGQISYNEQFF
J gene: TRBJ2-1; V gene: TRBV7-9; D gene: .; clone size: .; CDR3 DNA: TGTGCCGGCAGCTTAGTAGGACAAGAAATTTACAATGAGCAGTTCTTC; CDR3 protein: CAGSLVGQEIYNEQFF
J gene: TRBJ2-1; V gene: TRBV6-1; D gene: .; clone size: .; CDR3 DNA: TGTGCCAGCACCCAAACTTGGGGGTTTGATGAGCAGTTCTTC; CDR3 protein: CASTQTWGFDEQFF
J gene: TRBJ2-3; V gene: TRBV6-2/TRBV6-3; D gene: TRBD1; clone size: many; CDR3 DNA: TGTGCCAGCTTAGACCCTGCGGGACAGGGGTCGAGAGATACGCAGTATTTT; CDR3 protein: CASLDPAGQGSRDTQYF
J gene: TRBJ2-5; V gene: TRBV5-4; D gene: .; clone size: many; CDR3 DNA: TGTGCCAGCAGCTTGGAGGGACTCCTAGAGACCCAGTACTTC; CDR3 protein: CASSLEGLLETQYF
J gene: TRBJ1-6; V gene: TRBV28; D gene: .; clone size: few; CDR3 DNA: TGTGCCAGCAGTTTAGGGGGGTCGGTAGATTCACCCCTCCACTTT; CDR3 protein: CASSLGGSVDSPLHF
J gene: TRBJ2-5; V gene: TRBV28; D gene: TRBD1; clone size: many; CDR3 DNA: TGTGCCAGCAGGCCTAATGACAGGGGTTTGATCGGAGAGACCCAGTACTTC; CDR3 protein: CASRPNDRGLIGETQYF
J gene: TRBJ2-5; V gene: TRBV2; D gene: .; clone size: .; CDR3 DNA: TGTGCCAGCGGGCCAGCCGGTTATACCCAGTACTTC; CDR3 protein: CASGPAGYTQYF